The rows below give T cell receptor beta chains drawn from one sample of a study of blood T cells in healthy people across ages. TCRdb independently ran MiXCR on the 5' RACE reads; one entry per CDR3 protein. The sample carries approximately 1.5 million distinct CDR3 sequences, approximately 43% recorded once. The specimen was blood. The receptors originated from a woman under 30 in good health. Each CDR3 is given with its conserved first and last residue. The D gene is left open where the match is weak. Expanded clones get a size class; other rows say once, few or many, or leave the size out.

V gene: TRBV7-3
J gene: TRBJ2-3
D gene: NA
clone size: NA
CDR3 protein: CASSFLGGASGDTQYF
CDR3 DNA: TGTGCCAGCAGCTTCCTCGGCGGGGCTTCGGGAGATACGCAGTATTTT

V gene: TRBV28
J gene: TRBJ1-1
D gene: NA
clone size: many
CDR3 protein: CASSYRKPNTEAFF
CDR3 DNA: TGTGCCAGCAGTTACAGGAAACCTAACACTGAAGCTTTCTTT

V gene: TRBV25-1
J gene: TRBJ2-5
D gene: NA
clone size: few
CDR3 protein: CASSESPGLQETQYF
CDR3 DNA: TGTGCCAGCAGTGAATCCCCAGGACTCCAAGAGACCCAGTACTTC

V gene: TRBV4-1
J gene: TRBJ1-4
D gene: NA
clone size: few
CDR3 protein: CASSARVTGSREKLFF
CDR3 DNA: TGCGCCAGCAGCGCCCGGGTAACAGGGTCTCGGGAAAAACTGTTTTTT

V gene: TRBV27
J gene: TRBJ2-5
D gene: NA
clone size: NA
CDR3 protein: CASSLKSAQETQYF
CDR3 DNA: TGTGCCAGCAGTTTGAAGAGCGCCCAAGAGACCCAGTACTTC

V gene: TRBV7-2
J gene: TRBJ2-1
D gene: TRBD2
clone size: NA
CDR3 protein: CASSSDRAGGSYNEQFF
CDR3 DNA: TGTGCCAGCAGCTCAGACCGAGCGGGAGGCTCCTACAATGAGCAGTTCTTC

V gene: TRBV10-3
J gene: TRBJ2-7
D gene: NA
clone size: NA
CDR3 protein: CAISDLASLSYERYF
CDR3 DNA: TGCGCCATCAGTGATCTAGCGTCCCTTTCCTACGAGCGGTACTTC

V gene: TRBV6-2/TRBV6-3
J gene: TRBJ1-1
D gene: NA
clone size: once
CDR3 protein: CASSSTQQVTAFF
CDR3 DNA: TGTGCCAGCAGTTCCACACAACAGGTCACGGCTTTCTTT

V gene: TRBV14
J gene: TRBJ2-2
D gene: TRBD2
clone size: NA
CDR3 protein: CASSQLAGINTGELFF
CDR3 DNA: TGTGCCAGCAGCCAACTAGCGGGGATTAACACCGGGGAGCTGTTTTTT

V gene: TRBV7-9
J gene: TRBJ1-2
D gene: NA
clone size: NA
CDR3 protein: CATVQGGLYGYTF
CDR3 DNA: TGTGCCACTGTACAGGGTGGGCTATATGGCTACACCTTC

V gene: TRBV4-2
J gene: TRBJ1-1
D gene: NA
clone size: once
CDR3 protein: CASSQAQGVPEAFF
CDR3 DNA: TGTGCCAGCAGCCAAGCCCAGGGAGTCCCTGAAGCTTTCTTT

V gene: TRBV5-1
J gene: TRBJ2-1
D gene: NA
clone size: NA
CDR3 protein: CASSSTGLLYDEQFF
CDR3 DNA: TGCGCCAGCAGCTCGACAGGACTGCTCTACGATGAGCAGTTCTTC

V gene: TRBV4-3
J gene: TRBJ1-2
D gene: NA
clone size: NA
CDR3 protein: CASSQVVGRGSGDYGYTF
CDR3 DNA: TGCGCCAGCAGCCAAGTTGTAGGACGGGGATCGGGGGACTATGGCTACACCTTC

V gene: TRBV12-3/TRBV12-4
J gene: TRBJ1-4
D gene: NA
clone size: NA
CDR3 protein: CASNRQVFEKLFF
CDR3 DNA: TGTGCCAGCAACCGACAGGTCTTTGAAAAACTGTTTTTT

V gene: TRBV18
J gene: TRBJ2-7
D gene: NA
clone size: NA
CDR3 protein: CASLRQVNNEQYF
CDR3 DNA: TGTGCCAGCCTGCGACAGGTCAACAATGAGCAGTACTTC

V gene: TRBV5-1
J gene: TRBJ2-1
D gene: NA
clone size: NA
CDR3 protein: CASSLRAARSYNEQFF
CDR3 DNA: TGCGCCAGCAGCTTGAGAGCAGCACGATCCTACAATGAGCAGTTCTTC

V gene: TRBV27
J gene: TRBJ2-1
D gene: NA
clone size: few
CDR3 protein: CASSLGHPNEQFF
CDR3 DNA: TGTGCCAGCAGTTTAGGTCACCCCAATGAGCAGTTCTTC

V gene: TRBV4-3
J gene: TRBJ1-5
D gene: NA
clone size: few
CDR3 protein: CASSPLWRGDQPQHF
CDR3 DNA: TGCGCCAGCAGCCCGCTTTGGAGGGGGGACCAGCCCCAGCATTTT

V gene: TRBV5-1
J gene: TRBJ2-5
D gene: TRBD2
clone size: NA
CDR3 protein: CASSTGLNCQETQYF
CDR3 DNA: TGCGCCAGCAGCACGGGACTAAATTGCCAAGAGACCCAGTACTTC

V gene: TRBV30
J gene: TRBJ2-7
D gene: NA
clone size: NA
CDR3 protein: CAWGETYNEQYF
CDR3 DNA: TGTGCCTGGGGGGAAACCTACAATGAGCAGTACTTC

V gene: TRBV30
J gene: TRBJ2-1
D gene: TRBD2
clone size: NA
CDR3 protein: CAWTSGRVYEQFF
CDR3 DNA: TGTGCCTGGACTAGCGGGAGGGTATATGAGCAGTTCTTC

V gene: TRBV10-3
J gene: TRBJ2-1
D gene: NA
clone size: NA
CDR3 protein: CAISGEGGINNEQFF
CDR3 DNA: TGTGCCATCAGTGGGGAGGGGGGCATTAACAATGAGCAGTTCTTC

V gene: TRBV29-1
J gene: TRBJ1-1
D gene: NA
clone size: NA
CDR3 protein: CSIQGMNTEAFF
CDR3 DNA: TGCAGCATACAGGGTATGAACACTGAAGCTTTCTTT

V gene: TRBV12-3/TRBV12-4
J gene: TRBJ2-5
D gene: TRBD2
clone size: NA
CDR3 protein: CASSPLSGLAGVWSEQYF
CDR3 DNA: TGTGCCAGCAGTCCGTTATCGGGACTAGCGGGAGTCTGGTCTGAGCAGTACTTC

V gene: TRBV7-2
J gene: TRBJ2-7
D gene: TRBD2
clone size: few
CDR3 protein: CATSPSGRGYYEQYF
CDR3 DNA: TGTGCCACCTCCCCCAGCGGGAGGGGGTACTACGAGCAGTACTTC

V gene: TRBV6-2/TRBV6-3
J gene: TRBJ2-7
D gene: TRBD2
clone size: few
CDR3 protein: CASSLAHETSDYEQYF
CDR3 DNA: TGTGCCAGCAGCCTCGCCCATGAGACTAGCGACTACGAGCAGTACTTC

V gene: TRBV6-2/TRBV6-3
J gene: TRBJ2-1
D gene: TRBD2
clone size: many
CDR3 protein: CASSSTSGANNEQFF
CDR3 DNA: TGTGCCAGCAGTTCTACTAGCGGGGCGAACAATGAGCAGTTCTTC

V gene: TRBV5-1
J gene: TRBJ2-3
D gene: NA
clone size: NA
CDR3 protein: CASTSGSSTDTQYF
CDR3 DNA: TGCGCCAGCACCAGCGGGTCTAGCACAGATACGCAGTATTTT